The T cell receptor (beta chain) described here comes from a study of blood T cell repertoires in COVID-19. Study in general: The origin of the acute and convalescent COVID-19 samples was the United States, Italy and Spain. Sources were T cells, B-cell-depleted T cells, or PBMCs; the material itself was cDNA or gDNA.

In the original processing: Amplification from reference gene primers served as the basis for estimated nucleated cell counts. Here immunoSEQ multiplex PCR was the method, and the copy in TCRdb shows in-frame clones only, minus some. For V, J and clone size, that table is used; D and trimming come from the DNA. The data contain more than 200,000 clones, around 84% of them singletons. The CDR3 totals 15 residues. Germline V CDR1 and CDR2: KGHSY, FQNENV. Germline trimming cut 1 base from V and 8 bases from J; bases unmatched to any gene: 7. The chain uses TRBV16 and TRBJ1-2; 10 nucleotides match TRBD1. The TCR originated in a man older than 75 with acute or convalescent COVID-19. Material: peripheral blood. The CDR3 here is CASSQWTGGERGYTF. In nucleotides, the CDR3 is TGTGCCAGCAGCCAATGGACAGGGGGAGAGCGAGGCTACACCTTC.